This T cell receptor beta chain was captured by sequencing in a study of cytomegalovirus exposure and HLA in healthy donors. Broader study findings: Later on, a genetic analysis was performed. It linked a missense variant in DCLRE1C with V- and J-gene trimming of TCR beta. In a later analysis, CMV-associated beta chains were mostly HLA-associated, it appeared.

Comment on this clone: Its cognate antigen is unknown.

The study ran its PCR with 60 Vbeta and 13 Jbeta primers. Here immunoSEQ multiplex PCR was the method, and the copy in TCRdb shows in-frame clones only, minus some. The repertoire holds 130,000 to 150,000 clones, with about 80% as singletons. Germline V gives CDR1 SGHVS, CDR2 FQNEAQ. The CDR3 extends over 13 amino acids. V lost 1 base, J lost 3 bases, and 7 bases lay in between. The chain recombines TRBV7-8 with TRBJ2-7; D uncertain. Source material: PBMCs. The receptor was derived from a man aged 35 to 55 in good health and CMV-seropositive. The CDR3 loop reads CASSLGAFYEQYF. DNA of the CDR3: TGTGCCAGCAGCTTAGGAGCGTTCTACGAGCAGTACTTC.